Sequencing of this T cell receptor beta chain was carried out in a study of T cell repertoires in cytomegalovirus infection. Whole-study context: CMV infection plus the matching HLA type was flagged by public TCR beta signatures. Study results and caveats: Ex vivo responses were dominated by HLA-C-restricted CMV-specific TCR beta clonotypes. There were carriers of CMV plus the relevant HLA, and cumulative public TCR beta family frequency identified them.

This CDR3 is 13 amino acids long. Germline CDR1 is MNHNS and CDR2 is SASEGT. V lost 3 bases and J 2 bases, leaving 7 bases between the germline ends. TCRdb re-derived calls from the reads in MiXCR, one entry per CDR3 protein. The sample has 290,000 or so distinct CDR3 sequences, 8% to 10% seen once. A word on this clonotype: The antigen is undetermined.

The clonotype comes from a human donor in good health (CMV status not recorded). Some clones in this sample may be carry-over from other donors' samples. The chain carries TRBV6-1 and TRBJ2-5; D is perhaps TRBD2 (6 bases). Sequenced input: PBMCs. CDR3 sequence: CASSEEGQETQYF. The CDR3 coding sequence is TGTGCCAGCAGTGAGGAGGGGCAAGAGACCCAGTACTTC.